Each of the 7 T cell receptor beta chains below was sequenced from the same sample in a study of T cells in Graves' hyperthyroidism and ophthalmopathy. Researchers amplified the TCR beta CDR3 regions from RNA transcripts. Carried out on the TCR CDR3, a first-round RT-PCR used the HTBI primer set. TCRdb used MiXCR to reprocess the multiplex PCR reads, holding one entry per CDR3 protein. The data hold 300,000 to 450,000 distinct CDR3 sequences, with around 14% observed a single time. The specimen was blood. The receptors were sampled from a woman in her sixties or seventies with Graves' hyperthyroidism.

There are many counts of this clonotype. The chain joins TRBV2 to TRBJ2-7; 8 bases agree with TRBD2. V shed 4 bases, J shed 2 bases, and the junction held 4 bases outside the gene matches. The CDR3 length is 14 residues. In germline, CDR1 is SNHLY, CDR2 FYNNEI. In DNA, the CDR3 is TGTGCCAGCAGTGCGGGACTAGGCCCCTACGAGCAGTACTTC. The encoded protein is CASSAGLGPYEQYF.

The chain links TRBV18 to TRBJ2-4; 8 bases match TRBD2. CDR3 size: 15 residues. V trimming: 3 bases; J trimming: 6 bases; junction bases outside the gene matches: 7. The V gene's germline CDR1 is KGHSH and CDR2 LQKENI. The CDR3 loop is CASSPTLSGGNIQYF. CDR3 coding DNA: TGTGCCAGCTCACCCACCTTAAGCGGGGGAAACATTCAGTACTTC.

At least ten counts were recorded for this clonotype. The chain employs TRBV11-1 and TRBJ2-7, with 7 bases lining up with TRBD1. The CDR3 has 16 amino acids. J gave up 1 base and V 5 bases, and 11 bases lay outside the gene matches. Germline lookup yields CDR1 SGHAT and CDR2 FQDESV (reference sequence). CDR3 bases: TGTGCCAGCAGCCCGTCCACCGGGACAGATTCCTACGAGCAGTACTTC. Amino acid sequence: CASSPSTGTDSYEQYF. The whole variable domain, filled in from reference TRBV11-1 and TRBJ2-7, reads EAEVAQSPRYKITEKSQAVAFWCDPISGHATLYWYRQILGQGPELLVQFQDESVVDDSQLPKDRFSAERLKGVDSTLKIQPAELGDSAMYLCASSPSTGTDSYEQYFGPGTRLTVT.

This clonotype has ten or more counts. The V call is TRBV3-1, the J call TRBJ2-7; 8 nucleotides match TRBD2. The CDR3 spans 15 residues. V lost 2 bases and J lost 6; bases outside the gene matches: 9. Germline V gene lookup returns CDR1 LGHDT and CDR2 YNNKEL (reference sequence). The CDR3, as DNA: TGTGCCAGCAGCCAACCCCCGTGGGCGGGAGGCGAGCAGTACTTC. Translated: CASSQPPWAGGEQYF.

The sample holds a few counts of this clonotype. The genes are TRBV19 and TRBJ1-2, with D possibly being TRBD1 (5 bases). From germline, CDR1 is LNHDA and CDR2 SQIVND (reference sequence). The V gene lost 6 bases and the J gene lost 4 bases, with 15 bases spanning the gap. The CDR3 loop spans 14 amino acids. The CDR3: CASRQTVPGYGYTF. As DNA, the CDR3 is TGTGCCAGTAGACAGACAGTTCCGGGCTATGGCTACACCTTC.

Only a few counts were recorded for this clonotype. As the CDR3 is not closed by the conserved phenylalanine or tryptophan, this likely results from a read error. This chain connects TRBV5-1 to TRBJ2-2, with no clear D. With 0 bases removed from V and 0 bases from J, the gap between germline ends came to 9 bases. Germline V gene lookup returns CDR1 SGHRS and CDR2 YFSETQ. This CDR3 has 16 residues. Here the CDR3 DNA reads TGCGCCAGCAGCTTGGTCGTGCGGCCGAACACCGGGGAGCTGTTTGTT. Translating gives CASSLVVRPNTGELFV.

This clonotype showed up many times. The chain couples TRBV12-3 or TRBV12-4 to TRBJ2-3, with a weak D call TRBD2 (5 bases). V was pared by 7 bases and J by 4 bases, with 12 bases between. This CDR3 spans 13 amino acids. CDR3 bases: TGTGCCAGCACCGTCTATAGCGCAGATACGCAGTATTTT. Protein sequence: CASTVYSADTQYF.